The rows below give T cell receptor beta chains drawn from one sample of a study of T cells in Graves' hyperthyroidism and ophthalmopathy. TCRdb re-analysed the multiplex PCR reads in MiXCR, keeping a single row per CDR3 protein. The table lists about 840,000 distinct CDR3 sequences, more than 30% of them singletons. The specimen sequenced was blood. All receptors derive from a man between 18 and 35 years old with Graves' hyperthyroidism. Both conserved end residues are part of each CDR3. A D gene is named only where the DNA matches it firmly. Rows give clone size only sometimes, using once, few, many, or a class for an expanded clone.

TRBV12-3/TRBV12-4	TRBJ1-4	many	.	CASSLGGGGEKLFF	TGTGCCAGCAGCTTAGGAGGTGGGGGTGAAAAACTGTTTTTT
TRBV15	TRBJ1-1	many	.	CATSRDLMGTEAFF	TGTGCCACCAGCAGAGATCTTATGGGCACTGAAGCTTTCTTT
TRBV2	TRBJ1-6	.	.	CASSYRGLDSPLHF	TGTGCCAGCAGTTACCGGGGGTTGGATTCACCCCTCCACTTT
TRBV7-2	TRBJ2-7	many	.	CASSLSFYYEQYF	TGTGCCAGCAGCCTGAGCTTTTACTACGAGCAGTACTTC
TRBV7-9	TRBJ2-7	.	.	CASSGEGQGYEQYF	TGTGCCAGCAGCGGAGAAGGGCAGGGCTACGAGCAGTACTTC
TRBV29-1	TRBJ1-4	many	.	CSVEDLREKLFF	TGCAGCGTTGAAGATCTAAGGGAAAAACTGTTTTTT
TRBV7-3	TRBJ1-1	.	.	CASSLWQDTEAFF	TGTGCCAGCAGCTTATGGCAGGACACTGAAGCTTTCTTT
TRBV5-6	TRBJ2-6	few	TRBD1	CASSWGQNSGANVLTF	TGTGCCAGCAGCTGGGGACAGAACTCTGGGGCCAACGTCCTGACTTTC
TRBV2	TRBJ1-2	.	TRBD1	CASRDPGTGGHTF	TGTGCCAGCAGGGATCCCGGGACAGGTGGCCACACCTTC
TRBV14	TRBJ1-1	many	.	CASSQGYEAFF	TGTGCCAGCAGCCAAGGGTATGAAGCTTTCTTT
TRBV19	TRBJ2-2	many	.	CASSAQGIGELFF	TGTGCCAGTAGTGCACAGGGTATCGGGGAGCTGTTTTTT
TRBV7-9	TRBJ1-1	many	.	CASSLWSMNTEAFF	TGTGCCAGCAGCTTGTGGAGCATGAACACTGAAGCTTTCTTT
TRBV2	TRBJ2-2	.	TRBD1	CASSPEQGSGELFF	TGTGCCAGCAGCCCGGAACAGGGGTCCGGGGAGCTGTTTTTT
TRBV29-1	TRBJ1-1	.	.	CSVGRGTGNTEAFF	TGCAGCGTTGGTCGAGGAACTGGAAACACTGAAGCTTTCTTT
TRBV28	TRBJ1-5	.	TRBD1	CASTTRRQGLNQPQHF	TGTGCCAGCACCACAAGGAGACAGGGGCTAAATCAGCCCCAGCATTTT
TRBV9	TRBJ2-5	many	.	CASSHGGWETQYF	TGTGCCAGCAGCCACGGCGGGTGGGAGACCCAGTACTTC
TRBV20-1	TRBJ1-1	.	TRBD1	CSAIPGTGDTEAFF	TGCAGTGCTATTCCCGGGACAGGGGATACTGAAGCTTTCTTT
TRBV19	TRBJ1-2	.	.	CASSIGGGNYGYTF	TGTGCCAGTAGTATAGGAGGGGGAAACTATGGCTACACCTTC
TRBV24-1	TRBJ2-2	many	.	CATGTGRRNTGELFF	TGTGCCACCGGGACGGGGAGGCGGAACACCGGGGAGCTGTTTTTT
TRBV12-3/TRBV12-4	TRBJ2-5	.	.	CASSQGRARTQYF	TGTGCCAGCAGCCAGGGACGGGCTCGGACCCAGTACTTC
TRBV12-3/TRBV12-4	TRBJ1-1	.	TRBD1	CASSAGTGALQGTFF	TGTGCCAGCAGTGCCGGGACAGGGGCCCTCCAGGGGACTTTCTTT
TRBV7-6	TRBJ1-1	many	.	CASTPIVGGNTEAFF	TGTGCCAGCACCCCCATCGTGGGAGGGAACACTGAAGCTTTCTTT
TRBV2	TRBJ2-7	.	.	CASSRPSSELSYEQYF	TGTGCCAGCAGCCGCCCGTCTAGTGAATTGTCCTACGAGCAGTACTTC